This TCR beta chain was profiled in a study of cytomegalovirus exposure and HLA in healthy donors. Researchers ran the PCR with 60 Vbeta and 13 Jbeta primers. Data came from immunoSEQ multiplex PCR; TCRdb stores just in-frame clones and leaves some out. The sample yields approximately 170,000 clones, around 80% seen once. Study-level findings and limits: The authors later found most CMV-associated TCR beta chains appeared HLA-restricted. What TCR beta sequences reportedly achieved was accurate prediction of HLA-A and HLA-B alleles in most subjects. Certain sequence variants were highly shared and formed a cluster, and this cluster was likely a sequencing artifact.

The CDR3 length is 14 residues. V lost 0 bases and J lost 7, with 12 bases in between. In germline, CDR1 is MGHRA, CDR2 YSYEKL. Comment on this clone: Its matching antigen is unknown.

The V call is TRBV4-1, the J call TRBJ1-1; D ambiguous. Sequenced material: PBMCs. The receptor's source is a woman in her forties or fifties in good health and CMV-seronegative. In nucleotides, the CDR3 is TGCGCCAGCAGCCAAGATCGGGTCGCTGGTGAAGCTTTCTTT. Encoded protein: CASSQDRVAGEAFF.